One and the same sample provided the 9 T cell receptor beta chains below, sequenced in a study of T cell responses to AZD1222 COVID-19 vaccine. Sequenced by immunoSEQ multiplex PCR; TCRdb stores in-frame clones only, minus some. Among approximately 180,000 clones listed, 75% to 90% were seen once. The source was peripheral blood, collected 28 days after the second dose of the MenACWY control vaccine. These receptor sequences come from an adult who received the MenACWY meningococcal vaccine as a control.

This clone was seen more than once but under ten times. V is TRBV2 and J is TRBJ1-2; TRBD1 might be the D (6 bases). Trimming removed 10 bases at V and 4 bases at J, with 22 bases between. The length of the CDR3 is 15 residues. The germline V gene encodes CDR1 SNHLY and CDR2 FYNNEI. The CDR3 coding sequence is TGTGCCACCCCAGGGGCCGATCCCCGGGTCTATGGCTACACCTTC. This encodes CATPGADPRVYGYTF.

CDR3 sequence: CASRGQAQETQYF. CDR3 in DNA: TGTGCCAGCAGAGGACAGGCACAAGAGACCCAGTACTTC. This chain links TRBV6-5 with TRBJ2-5; 7 nucleotides align to TRBD1. V lost 6 bases, J lost 2 bases, and 3 bases stayed unmatched. This CDR3 contains 13 residues. Germline-derived CDR1 and CDR2 are MNHEY and SVGAGI.

The CDR3 sequence: CASSPIGVREQYF. As DNA, the CDR3 is TGTGCCAGCAGCCCAATAGGGGTTCGTGAGCAGTACTTC. The chain is built from TRBV7-9 and TRBJ2-7; a weak D match, TRBD1 (5 bases). Trimming removed 5 bases from V and 7 bases from J, with 15 bases in between. The CDR3 extends over 13 amino acids. From germline, CDR1 is SEHNR and CDR2 FQNEAQ (reference sequence).

The rearrangement uses TRBV9 and TRBJ2-1, with D unclear. The CDR3 extends over 15 amino acids. Trimming took 0 bases from V and 0 from J, leaving 7 bases between them. CDR1 and CDR2 (germline): SGDLS, YYNGEE. The CDR3 DNA reads TGTGCCAGCAGCGTAGGACTGGCCTCCTACAATGAGCAGTTCTTC. Amino acids: CASSVGLASYNEQFF.

This clone was counted between two and nine times. This chain joins TRBV7-9 and TRBJ2-7; D is possibly TRBD1 (6 bases). CDR3 size: 13 residues. V was trimmed by 5 bases and J by 4 bases, leaving 12 bases between them. Germline loops: CDR1 SEHNR, CDR2 FQNEAQ (reference sequence). The CDR3 region has the DNA TGTGCCAGCAGCGTAGGGGGACCTTACGAGCAGTACTTC. Amino acid sequence: CASSVGGPYEQYF.

This clone has only one observation. The V call is TRBV28, the J call TRBJ2-7; D perhaps matches TRBD1 (6 bases). V lost 5 bases and J lost 5, with 10 bases in between. CDR1 and CDR2 from the germline V gene are MDHEN and SYDVKM. CDR3 length: 12 amino acids. The chain's CDR3 is CASSIYRDEQYF. CDR3 sequence (DNA): TGTGCCAGCAGTATCTACAGGGACGAGCAGTACTTC.

The V and J genes are TRBV11-2 and TRBJ2-7, with D possibly being TRBD1 (5 bases). The CDR3 runs 13 residues. Trimming removed 5 bases from V and 1 base from J, with 9 bases in between. Germline assignment: CDR1 SGHAT and CDR2 FQNNGV. The CDR3 spells CASSPTESYEQYF. The CDR3 DNA reads as TGTGCCAGCAGCCCGACAGAATCCTACGAGCAGTACTTC. The whole variable domain, remainder taken from reference TRBV11-2 and TRBJ2-7, is EAGVAQSPRYKIIEKRQSVAFWCNPISGHATLYWYQQILGQGPKLLIQFQNNGVVDDSQLPKDRFSAERLKGVDSTLKIQPAKLEDSAVYLCASSPTESYEQYFGPGTRLTVT.

This clone appeared a single time. This rearrangement joins TRBV11-2 to TRBJ1-3; a weak D match, TRBD1 (5 bases). Per germline, CDR1 SGHAT and CDR2 FQNNGV. The CDR3 totals 15 residues. The ends were cut back, 0 bases at V and 2 bases at J, with 8 bases in the middle. This chain's CDR3 is CASSLDGAAGNTIYF. The CDR3 bases are TGTGCCAGCAGCTTAGACGGGGCAGCTGGAAACACCATATATTTT.

The chain has TRBV9 and TRBJ1-3, with TRBD1 matching 7 bases. Trimming removed 3 bases from V and 0 bases from J; junction bases left unmatched: 6. CDR3 size: 16 residues. Germline lookup yields CDR1 SGDLS and CDR2 YYNGEE. The CDR3 region is CASSAAGTVSGNTIYF. CDR3 nucleotides: TGTGCCAGCAGCGCCGCCGGGACAGTCTCTGGAAACACCATATATTTT.